The 13 T cell receptor beta chains given below trace back to one sample, sequenced in a study of early T cells in non-severe SARS-CoV-2 infection (dated by TCRdb to 2020 to 2023). Receptor libraries were prepared by 5' RACE. Sequencer: NextSeq 500. TCRdb ran its own pipeline on the public reads, namely fastp trimming at Q25 and MiXCR clone calling, and kept in-frame beta chains. Under each unique CDR3 protein, matching rows form one entry showing the most common genes and DNA. This sample lists 30,000 to 45,000 distinct CDR3 sequences; just under 4% were detected once. In total, the top ten clones hold less than 12% of the sample. Sequences were obtained from whole blood. These receptor sequences come from an adult who was a healthcare worker with PCR-confirmed SARS-CoV-2 infection or an uninfected control (not recorded which).

This clonotype was detected a few times. J is TRBJ2-6 and V is TRBV27, with D unresolved. The germline V and J ends were trimmed by 5 bases and 1 base, with 9 bases remaining between them. From germline, CDR1 is MNHEY and CDR2 SMNVEV (reference sequence). The CDR3 length is 15 residues. The CDR3 DNA reads as TGTGCCAGCAGTCAAAGGTCGTCTGGGGCCAACGTCCTGACTTTC. Protein sequence: CASSQRSSGANVLTF.

This clonotype was observed at least ten times. The V and J genes are TRBV28 and TRBJ2-5; no definite D call. CDR3 length: 14 amino acids. Germline V gene data show CDR1 as MDHEN and CDR2 as SYDVKM. The V gene lost 7 bases and the J gene lost 2 bases, with 14 bases spanning the gap. The CDR3 loop is CASIPDLTQETQYF. The CDR3 DNA sequence: TGTGCCAGCATCCCCGACTTAACACAAGAGACCCAGTACTTC.

In its sample, this clonotype was seen many times. The chain recombines TRBV29-1 with TRBJ2-1, with a possible D match to TRBD1 (5 bases). Germline CDR1 reads SQVTM; CDR2 reads ANQGSEA. The CDR3 loop spans 12 amino acids. The CDR3 sequence: CAGSEVYNEQFF. The CDR3 coding sequence is TGCGCAGGGTCCGAGGTTTACAATGAGCAGTTCTTC.

This clonotype has at least ten counts. The CDR3 sequence: CASSQDLNSNQPQHF. In DNA, the CDR3 is TGCGCCAGCAGCCAAGACCTAAATAGCAATCAGCCCCAGCATTTT. J is TRBJ1-5 and V is TRBV4-1; the D is unclear. The CDR3 is 15 residues long. Germline values: CDR1 MGHRA, CDR2 YSYEKL. With 0 bases removed from V and 0 bases from J, the gap between germline ends came to 6 bases.

Only a few counts were recorded for this clonotype. The genes are TRBV20-1 and TRBJ2-1; D might be TRBD1 or TRBD2, each matching 5 bases. The CDR3 runs to 15 residues. Germline assignment: CDR1 DFQATT and CDR2 SNEGSKA (reference sequence). V was shortened by 7 bases and J by 6 bases, with 22 bases between the two germline ends. The CDR3 DNA reads as TGCAGTGGGACCGAAGGTGGAGGTCAGGGCAATGAGCAGTTCTTC. It specifies CSGTEGGGQGNEQFF.

This clonotype was recorded at least ten times. J is TRBJ1-2 and V is TRBV12-3 or TRBV12-4, with 10 positions matching TRBD1. This CDR3 contains 16 residues. The J segment lost 4 bases and the V segment lost 5 bases, leaving 10 bases of the junction unmatched. The CDR3 nucleotides are TGTGCCAGCAGTCCTAGCCGGACAGGGGGAAGCTATGGCTACACCTTC. This sequence encodes CASSPSRTGGSYGYTF.

The chain couples TRBV29-1 to TRBJ2-3; 12 positions match TRBD2. Germline CDR1 and CDR2: SQVTM and ANQGSEA. Trimming took 7 bases from V and 8 from J; bases not matched to a gene: 10. The CDR3 extends over 14 amino acids. Here the CDR3 DNA reads TGCAGCGCTAACAGACTAGCGGGAGTGGCTACGCAGTATTTT. This sequence encodes CSANRLAGVATQYF.

About this clonotype itself: One base away lies a much larger clone, so this may be a sequencing read error. The rearrangement uses TRBV5-6 and TRBJ2-7, with D hard to call. The CDR3 extends over 13 amino acids. CDR1 is SGHDT and CDR2 is YYEEEE in the germline V gene. CDR3 nucleotide sequence: TGTGTCAGCAGCTTGGTGGGCAGCAAAGAGCAGTACTTC. It yields the protein CVSSLVGSKEQYF.

The gene calls are TRBV5-1 and TRBJ1-3, with a weak D call TRBD1 (5 bases). V was trimmed by 0 bases and J by 2 bases, leaving 9 bases between them. Germline CDR1 is SGHRS and CDR2 is YFSETQ. The CDR3 runs to 15 residues. CDR3 sequence (DNA): TGCGCCAGCAGCTTGGCCGGGGGTACTGGAAACACCATATATTTT. Protein product: CASSLAGGTGNTIYF.

This clonotype has at least ten counts. The V call is TRBV30, the J call TRBJ2-2; no clear D gene. The germline V gene has CDR1 GTSNPN and CDR2 SVGIG (reference sequence). V was pared by 0 bases and J by 1 base, with 6 bases between. The CDR3 is 14 residues long. The CDR3 spells CAWSVAGNTGELFF. The CDR3 DNA sequence: TGTGCCTGGAGTGTGGCAGGGAACACCGGGGAGCTGTTTTTT.

DNA for the CDR3: TGCAGTGCTACCCCAGGGGAGGGCCACTATGGCTACACCTTC. Residues: CSATPGEGHYGYTF. The J gene is TRBJ1-2, the V gene TRBV20-1; possible D gene TRBD1, 6 bases. V lost 4 bases and J lost 3, with 15 bases in between. The CDR3 is 14 amino acids. From germline, CDR1 is DFQATT and CDR2 SNEGSKA (reference sequence).

As concerns this clonotype: At one end, the junction sequence differs from germline, possibly due to a read error. The chain couples TRBV7-2 to TRBJ1-2, with 8 bases matching TRBD1. Germline CDR1 SGHTA, CDR2 FQGNSA. CDR3 length: 16 residues. In DNA form, the CDR3 reads TGTGCCAGCAGCGTCCAGACAGGGGCCGCTAACTATGACTACACCTTC. Its translation: CASSVQTGAANYDYTF.

This clonotype occurred many times. V is TRBV21-1 and J is TRBJ2-5. TRBV21-1 is listed as a pseudogene. CDR3 length: 15 residues. The CDR3 here is CASSKAQASRETQYF. The CDR3, as DNA: TGTGCCAGCAGCAAAGCGCAGGCATCGAGAGAGACCCAGTACTTC.